Each of the 9 T cell receptor beta chains below was sequenced from the same sample in a study of blood T cells in healthy people across ages. A J-beta primer mix and a sample-barcoded 5' primer were used in a second PCR of roughly 7 to 12 cycles. TCRdb itself ran the 5' RACE reads through MiXCR, one entry per CDR3 protein. This sample has roughly 650,000 distinct CDR3 sequences, with less than 40% found just once. Sequencing was performed on blood. These receptors originate from a woman older than 75 in good health.

As for this clonotype: A clone one base away is much larger, so this may be a read error. The V and J genes are TRBV5-1 and TRBJ2-7; D possibly uses TRBD1 or TRBD2 (6 bases each). This CDR3 comprises 13 residues. Germline V lookup: CDR1 SGHRS, CDR2 YFSETQ. The CDR3 loop is CASSVDGGYEQDF. CDR3 nucleotides: TGCGCCAGCAGCGTTGACGGGGGCTACGAGCAGGACTTC.

The chain has TRBV5-1 and TRBJ2-4, with D possibly matching TRBD1 (5 bases). CDR3 size: 14 residues. Per germline, CDR1 SGHRS and CDR2 YFSETQ. The V end lost 4 bases, the J end lost 4 bases, and 12 bases lay between the germline ends. The CDR3 DNA sequence: TGCGCCAGCAGCCCGACAGTTTTGAAAAACATTCAGTACTTC. Translated: CASSPTVLKNIQYF.

This sequence joins TRBV20-1 and TRBJ2-2; D is uncertain. V lost 6 bases to trimming and J lost 3 bases, with 8 bases between them. The CDR3 contains 12 residues. Germline CDR1 DFQATT, CDR2 SNEGSKA (reference sequence). DNA of the CDR3: TGCAGTGCACAGTCTTACACCGGGGAGCTGTTTTTT. Encoded protein: CSAQSYTGELFF.

In this sample, this clonotype turned up a few times. The chain links TRBV28 to TRBJ2-2, with 7 positions matching TRBD2. V lost 6 bases, J lost 1 base, and 11 bases stayed unmatched. The germline V gene encodes CDR1 MDHEN and CDR2 SYDVKM. The CDR3 runs 17 residues. CDR3 sequence (DNA): TGTGCCAGCAGCACGGGACTATCAAGAGGGAACACCGGGGAGCTGTTTTTT. Protein sequence: CASSTGLSRGNTGELFF. The full variable domain, its missing parts supplied by reference TRBV28 and TRBJ2-2, is DVKVTQSSRYLVKRTGEKVFLECVQDMDHENMFWYRQDPGLGLRLIYFSYDVKMKEKGDIPEGYSVSREKKERFSLILESASTNQTSMYLCASSTGLSRGNTGELFFGEGSRLTVL.

Comment on this clonotype: A much larger clone lies one base from this, so it may be a read error. V and J are TRBV7-2 and TRBJ2-6; a possible D gene is TRBD1 (5 bases). The germline V gene has CDR1 SGHTA and CDR2 FQGNSA. This CDR3 is built from 15 residues. CDR3 bases: TGTGCCAGCAGCAAAAGACCATCTGGGGCCAACGTCCCGACTTTC. The encoded protein is CASSKRPSGANVPTF.

The chain employs TRBV5-1 and TRBJ2-1; the D is unclear. This CDR3 has 11 amino acids. V shed 4 bases and J shed 9 bases, with 8 bases lying between them. The V gene's germline CDR1 is SGHRS and CDR2 YFSETQ. CDR3: CASSPGFEQFF. The CDR3, as DNA: TGCGCCAGCAGCCCCGGGTTTGAGCAGTTCTTC.

Ten or more counts support this clonotype. V is TRBV7-9 and J is TRBJ2-7; D gene uncertain. V dropped 1 base and J dropped 1 base, with 11 bases sitting between them. Germline V gene sequence: CDR1 SEHNR, CDR2 FQNEAQ (reference sequence). CDR3 length: 15 residues. Here the CDR3 reads CASSLDGWRSYEQYF. CDR3 DNA sequence: TGTGCCAGCAGCTTAGATGGGTGGCGGTCCTACGAGCAGTACTTC.

The CDR3 region is CASLYSGELFF. In DNA form, the CDR3 reads TGTGCCAGCTTATACTCCGGGGAGCTGTTTTTT. The genes are TRBV6-5 and TRBJ2-2; D uncertain. Germline CDR1 and CDR2: MNHEY and SVGAGI. The germline V and J ends were trimmed by 8 bases and 6 bases, with 7 bases remaining between them. CDR3 size: 11 residues.

This clonotype was seen repeatedly, ten times or more. This rearrangement joins TRBV7-2 to TRBJ1-2, with unresolved D. The CDR3 is 15 amino acids. The V end lost 1 base, the J end lost 8 bases, and 17 bases lay between the germline ends. Germline V gene lookup returns CDR1 SGHTA and CDR2 FQGNSA. In DNA form, the CDR3 reads TGTGCCAGCAGCTTAGGAGTTATCGGGGTGAGCGGCTACACCTTC. It translates to CASSLGVIGVSGYTF.